This is a list of T cell receptor beta chains from one sample in a study of molecular identifiers for immune sequencing clone quantification. TCRdb re-derived calls from the PCR reads in MiXCR, one entry per CDR3 protein. The sample has around 470,000 distinct CDR3 sequences; over 20% are singletons. The material sequenced was naive CD8+ T cells from blood, with Jurkat cell RNA spiked in. These receptor sequences come from a human donor in good health. Some libraries in this study had Jurkat cell RNA spiked in. Both conserved end residues are trimmed from each CDR3. Each record gives: J gene, V gene, CDR3 length, CDR3 protein.

TRBJ2-7 | TRBV7-6 | 12 | ASSLAIGVYEQY
TRBJ1-1 | TRBV9 | 11 | ASSPEFGTEAF
TRBJ2-7 | TRBV4-3 | 13 | ASSHTSGVPYEQY
TRBJ2-5 | TRBV20-1 | 14 | SAREGSGRALETQY
TRBJ2-2 | TRBV7-9 | 14 | ASSSDFRELTGELF
TRBJ2-7 | TRBV5-1 | 14 | ASSLGTSSAAYEQY
TRBJ2-5 | TRBV15 | 12 | ATSRDQGEETQY
TRBJ2-7 | TRBV14 | 13 | ASSPRDGHSYEQY
TRBJ1-2 | TRBV7-9 | 14 | ASSHAVRMFGYGYT
TRBJ1-1 | TRBV6-6 | 13 | ASSRTGGQNTEAF
TRBJ2-3 | TRBV2 | 13 | ASLPGVTSTDTQY
TRBJ2-1 | TRBV27 | 13 | ASRKLAGGNNEQF
TRBJ2-3 | TRBV12-3/TRBV12-4 | 14 | ASSHTHGEITYTQY
TRBJ2-1 | TRBV7-2 | 14 | ASSLKSGLATDEQF
TRBJ2-7 | TRBV27 | 11 | ASSWTGRYEQY
TRBJ1-1 | TRBV6-2/TRBV6-3 | 13 | ASTLRGGYNTEAF
TRBJ2-6 | TRBV28 | 18 | ASSSSSDVLWGSGANVLT
TRBJ2-7 | TRBV4-1 | 11 | ASSPAPNYEQY
TRBJ2-7 | TRBV28 | 13 | ASSPTGGSWYEQY
TRBJ2-1 | TRBV3-1 | 13 | ASSLGASVKGEQF
TRBJ2-5 | TRBV2 | 13 | ASSDEGHIKETQY
TRBJ2-1 | TRBV29-1 | 9 | SVGGGNEQF
TRBJ2-2 | TRBV6-6 | 11 | ASQRAHTGELF
TRBJ2-1 | TRBV28 | 12 | ASSPPVSYNEQF
TRBJ1-1 | TRBV5-6 | 13 | ASSLGGDMNTEAF
TRBJ1-5 | TRBV4-3 | 15 | TSSQDLVGAVNQPQH
TRBJ2-7 | TRBV10-3 | 14 | AISESGQGAWYEQY
TRBJ2-5 | TRBV29-1 | 13 | SVAGLAGRGETQY
TRBJ2-3 | TRBV29-1 | 8 | SVDVGTQY
TRBJ2-1 | TRBV6-9 | 12 | ANSRGPPYNEQF
TRBJ2-1 | TRBV7-2 | 12 | ASSGRTSGREQF
TRBJ2-3 | TRBV7-8 | 12 | ASRRGGSTDTQY
TRBJ1-1 | TRBV5-6 | 14 | ASTPGQGYMNTEAF
TRBJ2-2 | TRBV24-1 | 16 | ATSGIPGQGTNTGELF
TRBJ2-2 | TRBV4-1 | 11 | ASSQELAWELF
TRBJ2-1 | TRBV19 | 11 | ASSNGGQDEQF